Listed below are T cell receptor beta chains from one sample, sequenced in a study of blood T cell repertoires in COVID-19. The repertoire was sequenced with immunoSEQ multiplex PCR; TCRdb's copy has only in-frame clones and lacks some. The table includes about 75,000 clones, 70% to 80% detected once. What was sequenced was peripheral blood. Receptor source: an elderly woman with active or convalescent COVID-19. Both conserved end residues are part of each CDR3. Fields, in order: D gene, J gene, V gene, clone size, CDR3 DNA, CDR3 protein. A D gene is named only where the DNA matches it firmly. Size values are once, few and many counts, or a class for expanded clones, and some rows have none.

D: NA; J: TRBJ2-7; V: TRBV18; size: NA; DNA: TGTGCCAGCTCGCGGACACAAGCCTACGAGCAGTACTTC; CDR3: CASSRTQAYEQYF
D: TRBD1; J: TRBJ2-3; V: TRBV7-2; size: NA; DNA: TGTGCCAGCAGCTTTCGGACAGGACCGTCCACAGATACGCAGTATTTT; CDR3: CASSFRTGPSTDTQYF
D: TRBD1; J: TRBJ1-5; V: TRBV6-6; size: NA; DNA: TGTGCCAGCAGCATCCTAGGGGGCAAGCGCAATCAGCCCCAGCATTTT; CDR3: CASSILGGKRNQPQHF
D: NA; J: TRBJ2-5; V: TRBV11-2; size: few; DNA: TGTGCCAGCAGCTTAGGCCTAGTGGAGACCCAGTACTTC; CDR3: CASSLGLVETQYF
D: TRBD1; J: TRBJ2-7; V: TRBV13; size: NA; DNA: TGTGCCAGCAGCCAGGGACAGGGGGACGAGCAGTACTTC; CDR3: CASSQGQGDEQYF
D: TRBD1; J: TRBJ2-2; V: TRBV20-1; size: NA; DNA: TGCAGTGCTACTGACAGGGGCCGCGGCACCGGGGAGCTGTTTTTT; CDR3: CSATDRGRGTGELFF
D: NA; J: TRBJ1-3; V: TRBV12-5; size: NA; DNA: TGTGCTAGTGGTGGACGGGGGGGGTCGAACTCTGGAAACACCATATATTTT; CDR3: CASGGRGGSNSGNTIYF
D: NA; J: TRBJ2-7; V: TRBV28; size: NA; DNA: TGTGCCAGCAGGACAGTACCTACGTACGAGCAGTACTTC; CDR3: CASRTVPTYEQYF
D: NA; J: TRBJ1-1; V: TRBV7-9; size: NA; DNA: TGTGCCAGCAGCTTAGTAGCAGGGTTGAACACTGAAGCTTTCTTT; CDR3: CASSLVAGLNTEAFF
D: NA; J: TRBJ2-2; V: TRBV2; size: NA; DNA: TGTGCCAGCAGGGGACTCCGGACGCCCACCGGGGAGCTGTTTTTT; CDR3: CASRGLRTPTGELFF
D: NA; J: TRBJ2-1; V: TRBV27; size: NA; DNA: TGTGCCAGCAGGCGAAGCTCCTACAATGAGCAGTTCTTC; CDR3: CASRRSSYNEQFF
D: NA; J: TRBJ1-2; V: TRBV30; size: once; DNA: TGTGCCTGGAGCGCTCAAGGAAGGGGAGGCTACACCTTC; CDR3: CAWSAQGRGGYTF
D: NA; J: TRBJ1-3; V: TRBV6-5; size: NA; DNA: TGTGCCAGCAGTACAACAGGGAGACGAAACACCATATATTTT; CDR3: CASSTTGRRNTIYF
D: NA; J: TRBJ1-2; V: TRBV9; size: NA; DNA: TGTGCCAGCAGCGTAGGGGCCCTGGGGGGGAATGGCTACACCTTC; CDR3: CASSVGALGGNGYTF
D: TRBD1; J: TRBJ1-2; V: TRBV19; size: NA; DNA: TGTGCCAGTAGCATACAGGGGGCGCAAATTGATGGCTACACCTTC; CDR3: CASSIQGAQIDGYTF
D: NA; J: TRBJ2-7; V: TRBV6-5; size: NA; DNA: TGTGCCAGCAGTTCCACAGGGTCGTACGAGCAGTACTTC; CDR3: CASSSTGSYEQYF
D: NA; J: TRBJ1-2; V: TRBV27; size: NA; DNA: TGTGCCAGCAGTCCCTTGAGCTCGGGAAGCTACACCTTC; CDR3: CASSPLSSGSYTF
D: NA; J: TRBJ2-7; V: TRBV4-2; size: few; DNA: TGTGCCAGCAGCCAAGACGGAGGGGTCTCCTACGAGCAGTACTTC; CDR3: CASSQDGGVSYEQYF
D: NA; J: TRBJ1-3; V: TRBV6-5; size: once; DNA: TGTGCCAGCAGTTGGGTAGGGGCCTCTGGAAACACCATATATTTT; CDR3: CASSWVGASGNTIYF
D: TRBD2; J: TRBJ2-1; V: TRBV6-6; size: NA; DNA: TGTGCCAGCAGTTACACAGGGACTAGCGGGAGGGTTGAGCAGTTCTTC; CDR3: CASSYTGTSGRVEQFF
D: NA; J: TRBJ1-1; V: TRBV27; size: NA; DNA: TGTGCCAGCAGTTTAGGTGCGGTTGCTTTCTTT; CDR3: CASSLGAVAFF
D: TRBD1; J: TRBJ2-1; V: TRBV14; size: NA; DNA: TGTGCCAGCAGCCCACTTTTGGGACAGGGGATCAATGAGCAGTTCTTC; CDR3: CASSPLLGQGINEQFF
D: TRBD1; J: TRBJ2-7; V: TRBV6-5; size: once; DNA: TGTGCCAGCATCCCCCGGGCAGGGGGCAGCGAGCAGTACTTC; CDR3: CASIPRAGGSEQYF
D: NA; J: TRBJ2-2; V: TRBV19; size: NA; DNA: TGTGCCAGTAGTATCGGGGGAATGTATACCGGGGAGCTGTTTTTT; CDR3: CASSIGGMYTGELFF
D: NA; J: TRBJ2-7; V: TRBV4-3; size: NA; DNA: TGCGCCAGCAGCCAAGATTTGGGCCTCCTCCCCTACGAGCAGTACTTC; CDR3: CASSQDLGLLPYEQYF
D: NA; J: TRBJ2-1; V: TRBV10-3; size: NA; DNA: TGTGCCATCCGAGGTGGCTATACCGATTACAATGAGCAGTTCTTC; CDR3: CAIRGGYTDYNEQFF
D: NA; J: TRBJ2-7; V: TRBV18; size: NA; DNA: TGTGCCAGCTCACCTCGCCCAGGGCCCTACGAGCAGTACTTC; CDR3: CASSPRPGPYEQYF
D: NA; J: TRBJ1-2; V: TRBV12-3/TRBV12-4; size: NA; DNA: TGTGCCATCACCGGGACTTATGGCTACACCTTC; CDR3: CAITGTYGYTF
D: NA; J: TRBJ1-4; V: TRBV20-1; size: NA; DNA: TGCAGTGCTAGTCTTCCGGGAGGGGAAAAACTGTTTTTT; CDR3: CSASLPGGEKLFF
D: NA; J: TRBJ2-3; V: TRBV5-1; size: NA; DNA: TGCGCCAGCAGCTTGGCTCGTATTAGCACAGATACGCAGTATTTT; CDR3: CASSLARISTDTQYF
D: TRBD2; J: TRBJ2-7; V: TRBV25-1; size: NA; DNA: TGTGCCTCCTCGGGGGGCTACGAGCAGTACTTC; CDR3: CASSGGYEQYF
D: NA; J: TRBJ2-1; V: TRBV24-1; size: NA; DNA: TGTGCCACCAGTGATGCAGGGGCCCCCTACAATGAGCAGTTCTTC; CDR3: CATSDAGAPYNEQFF
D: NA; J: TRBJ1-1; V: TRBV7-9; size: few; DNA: TGTGCCAGCAGCTTCCCTGTCGGGGAAAAAATGAACACTGAAGCTTTCTTT; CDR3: CASSFPVGEKMNTEAFF
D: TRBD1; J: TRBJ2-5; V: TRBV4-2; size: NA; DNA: TGTGCCAGCAGCAACCGGGACAGGGGGGTGGGGACCCAGTACTTC; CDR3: CASSNRDRGVGTQYF
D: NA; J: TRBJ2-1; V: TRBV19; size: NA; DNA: TGTGCCAGTACCACGATGGGGCGGTACAATGAGCAGTTCTTC; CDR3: CASTTMGRYNEQFF
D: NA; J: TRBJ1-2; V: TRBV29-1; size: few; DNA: TGCAGCGTTGAAGAAGGAGACAGCCGTAACTTC; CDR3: CSVEEGDSRNF
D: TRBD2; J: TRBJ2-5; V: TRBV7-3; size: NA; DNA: TGTGCCAGCAGCAGGGGACTAGCGGGAATACAAGAGACCCAGTACTTC; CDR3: CASSRGLAGIQETQYF
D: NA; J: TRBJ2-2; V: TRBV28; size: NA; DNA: TGTGCCAGCAGTTTCACAGGGATGAACACCGGGGAGCTGTTTTTT; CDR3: CASSFTGMNTGELFF
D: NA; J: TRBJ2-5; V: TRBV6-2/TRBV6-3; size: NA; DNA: TGTGCCAGCAGTGACCGACGGGGGTCGGAGACCCAGTACTTC; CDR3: CASSDRRGSETQYF
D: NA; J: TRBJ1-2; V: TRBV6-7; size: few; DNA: TGTGCCCCTCTTCGGGGGGTGTATAACTATGGCTACACCTTC; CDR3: CAPLRGVYNYGYTF
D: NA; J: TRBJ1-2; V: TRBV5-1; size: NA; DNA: TGCGCCAGCAGCTGGGCGACGGACTCCAACTATGGCTACACCTTC; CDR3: CASSWATDSNYGYTF
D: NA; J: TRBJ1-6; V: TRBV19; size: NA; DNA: TGTGCCAGTAGTATAGCGGTTTACTATAATTCACCCCTCCACTTT; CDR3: CASSIAVYYNSPLHF
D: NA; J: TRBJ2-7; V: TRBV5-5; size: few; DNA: TGTGCCAGCAGCTGGCAGGGGATTGGCTACGAGCAGTACTTC; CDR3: CASSWQGIGYEQYF
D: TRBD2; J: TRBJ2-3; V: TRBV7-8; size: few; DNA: TGTGCCAGCAGCTTAGCGCAGACTAGCGGGGTTGGCACAGATACGCAGTATTTT; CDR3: CASSLAQTSGVGTDTQYF
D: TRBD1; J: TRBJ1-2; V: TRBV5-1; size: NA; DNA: TGCGCCAGCAGCTTAAGACACAGTGCAGGACAGGGGACCTATGGCTACACCTTC; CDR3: CASSLRHSAGQGTYGYTF
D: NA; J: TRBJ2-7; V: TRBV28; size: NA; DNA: TGTGCCAGCAGTGGACACCGGGACTTCTCCTACGAGCAGTACTTC; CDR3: CASSGHRDFSYEQYF
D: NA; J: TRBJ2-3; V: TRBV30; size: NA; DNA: TGTGCCTGGAGTTCTAGCGCTTATTACACAGATACGCAGTATTTT; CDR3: CAWSSSAYYTDTQYF
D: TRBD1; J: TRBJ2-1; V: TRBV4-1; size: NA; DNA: TGCGCCAGCAGCCTGGACAGGGGCCTTTACAATGAGCAGTTCTTC; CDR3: CASSLDRGLYNEQFF
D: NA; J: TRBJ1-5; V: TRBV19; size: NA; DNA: TGTGCCAGTAGTATAAAGTCGACTACTTATAGCAATCAGCCCCAGCATTTT; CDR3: CASSIKSTTYSNQPQHF
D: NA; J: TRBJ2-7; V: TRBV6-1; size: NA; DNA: TGTGCCAGCAGTGATTGGCCCCCGCCCCCCTACGAGCAGTACTTC; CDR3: CASSDWPPPPYEQYF
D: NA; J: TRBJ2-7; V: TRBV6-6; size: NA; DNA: TGTGCCAGCAGTTACGCGAGAAACGGTAACTACGAGCAGTACTTC; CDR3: CASSYARNGNYEQYF
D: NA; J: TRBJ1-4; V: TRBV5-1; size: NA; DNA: TGCGCCAGCAGCTTGGGACAGCATGCAACTAATGAAAAACTGTTTTTT; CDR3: CASSLGQHATNEKLFF
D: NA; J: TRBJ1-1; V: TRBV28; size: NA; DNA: TGTGCCAGCAGTCAGAAGCTTCGGGGTACTGAAGCTTTCTTT; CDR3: CASSQKLRGTEAFF
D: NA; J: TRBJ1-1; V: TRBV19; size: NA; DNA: TGTGCCAGTAGTCAATACAAGAACACTGAAGCTTTCTTT; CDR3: CASSQYKNTEAFF
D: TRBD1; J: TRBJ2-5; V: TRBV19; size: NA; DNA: TGTGCCAGTAGTGTAGACAGGGGCTTCGTCCAGACCCAGTACTTC; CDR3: CASSVDRGFVQTQYF